These 32 T cell receptor beta chains share one sample of origin, sequenced in a study of cytomegalovirus exposure and HLA in healthy donors. The PCR made use of 60 Vbeta and 13 Jbeta primers. Repertoires were generated with immunoSEQ multiplex PCR, while TCRdb's copy carries only in-frame clones and drops some. The sample includes fewer than 40,000 clones, 80% to 90% seen only once; the top ten take approximately 8.5%. The sequenced sample consisted of PBMCs. The source of these receptors is a woman aged 40-49 years in good health and CMV-seronegative.

The chain couples TRBV19 to TRBJ1-5; no definite D call. The germline V and J ends were trimmed by 2 bases and 0 bases, with 11 bases remaining between them. Germline values: CDR1 LNHDA, CDR2 SQIVND (reference sequence). The length of the CDR3 is 16 residues. CDR3 sequence: CASSIMTPYSNQPQHF. As DNA, the CDR3 is TGTGCCAGTAGTATAATGACACCTTATAGCAATCAGCCCCAGCATTTT.

This clone was found once. The J gene is TRBJ1-2, the V gene TRBV19; weak D call: TRBD1 (5 bases). V lost 6 bases to trimming and J lost 2 bases, with 13 bases between them. Germline V gene sequence: CDR1 LNHDA, CDR2 SQIVND (reference sequence). The CDR3 sequence is 14 residues long. CDR3 protein: CASSLGHGNYGYTF. Written as DNA, the CDR3 is TGTGCCAGTAGCCTGGGGCACGGGAACTATGGCTACACCTTC.

The chain links TRBV6-5 to TRBJ1-1, with 10 bases fitting TRBD1. Germline assignment: CDR1 MNHEY and CDR2 SVGAGI. This CDR3 is built from 12 residues. The V and J ends lost 6 bases and 8 bases, in that order; junction bases with no gene match: 3. The CDR3 nucleotides read TGTGCCAGCAGCCGACAGGGGGCCGAAGCTTTCTTT. Translated, it gives CASSRQGAEAFF.

The gene calls are TRBV4-3 and TRBJ2-1; TRBD2 agrees at 8 bases. The CDR3 contains 16 residues. Unmatched junction bases numbered 11, after V lost 4 bases and J lost 6 bases. The germline V gene encodes CDR1 LGHNA and CDR2 YSLEER. CDR3: CASSRNPGLEGNEQFF. CDR3 bases: TGCGCCAGCAGCCGAAATCCGGGACTAGAGGGCAATGAGCAGTTCTTC.

The chain recombines TRBV5-4 with TRBJ1-3; TRBD1 matches at 7 bases. V shed 4 bases, J shed 7 bases, and the junction held 5 bases outside the gene matches. CDR3 size: 13 residues. Germline V gives CDR1 SGHNT, CDR2 YYREEE (reference sequence). The CDR3 DNA follows: TGTGCCAGCAGCGACATACAGGGGAACACCATATATTTT. It translates to CASSDIQGNTIYF.

The chain combines TRBV6-5 with TRBJ2-6; 7 bases are a match to TRBD1. Looked up from germline, CDR1 is MNHEY and CDR2 is SVGAGI. This CDR3 contains 15 residues. V gave up 6 bases and J gave up 3 bases; unmatched junction bases: 5. The CDR3: CASSPQGNGANVLTF. CDR3 bases: TGTGCCAGCAGCCCACAGGGGAATGGGGCCAACGTCCTGACTTTC.

The chain joins TRBV7-2 to TRBJ2-7; 10 nucleotides align to TRBD1. From germline, CDR1 is SGHTA and CDR2 FQGNSA. The CDR3 totals 13 residues. Trimming cost V 5 bases and J 7 bases; bases outside gene matches: 5. The CDR3 loop is CASSRQGAVEQYF. The CDR3 DNA is TGTGCCAGCAGCCGACAGGGGGCAGTAGAGCAGTACTTC.

V is TRBV21-1 and J is TRBJ1-2; TRBD1 reflects the table's D call only, with no check against the DNA. TRBV21-1 is an annotated pseudogene. This CDR3 is 15 amino acids long. CDR3 nucleotides: TGTGCCAGCAGCAAGGAAGAACAGGAGAACTATGGCTACACCTTC. It encodes CASSKEEQENYGYTF.

This clone is labeled medium-sized (0.01 to 0.1%). The V and J genes are TRBV6-4 and TRBJ2-3; D gene uncertain. CDR1 and CDR2 (germline): MRHNA, SNTAGT. V gave up 2 bases and J gave up 12 bases, with 18 bases separating them. This CDR3 is 14 amino acids long. The CDR3 is CASSDTSELSRQYF. The DNA of the CDR3 is TGTGCCAGCAGTGACACCTCGGAGTTATCCCGTCAGTATTTT.

The chain joins TRBV5-1 to TRBJ2-3, with 10 bases fitting TRBD2. Germline assignment: CDR1 SGHRS and CDR2 YFSETQ. The CDR3 covers 14 residues. Trimming cost V 4 bases and J 3 bases; bases outside gene matches: 2. In DNA, the CDR3 is TGCGCCAGCAGCGAAGCGGGGGGGACAGATACGCAGTATTTT. Protein product: CASSEAGGTDTQYF.

The CDR3 loop reads CASSTTGVGNEQFF. The DNA for the CDR3 is TGTGCCAGTAGTACGACAGGGGTGGGAAATGAGCAGTTCTTC. The chain is built from TRBV19 and TRBJ2-1; 8 nucleotides align to TRBD1. The length of the CDR3 is 14 residues. CDR1 is LNHDA, CDR2 SQIVND, per germline (reference sequence). V shed 4 bases, J shed 7 bases, and the junction held 6 bases outside the gene matches.

The chain employs TRBV6-1 and TRBJ2-7, with D possibly TRBD1 on 5 matching bases. The germline V gene has CDR1 MNHNS and CDR2 SASEGT. V was clipped by 1 base and J by 2 bases, with 12 bases between them. The CDR3 runs 15 residues. The CDR3 here is CASSEGWQGTYEQYV. In DNA form, the CDR3 reads TGTGCCAGCAGTGAAGGGTGGCAGGGCACCTACGAGCAGTACGTC.

The chain employs TRBV7-8 and TRBJ1-5, with D possibly TRBD1 on 5 matching bases. This CDR3 spans 15 amino acids. Trimming cost V 1 base and J 2 bases, with 9 bases left between them. The germline gives CDR1 SGHVS, CDR2 FQNEAQ. CDR3 bases: TGTGCCAGCAGCTTAGGCAGGGTTGGCAATCAGCCCCAGCATTTT. Amino acids: CASSLGRVGNQPQHF. Using reference TRBV7-8 and TRBJ1-5 for the parts outside the CDR3, the full variable domain is GAGVSQSPRYKVAKRGQDVALRCDPISGHVSLFWYQQALGQGPEFLTYFQNEAQLDKSGLPSDRFFAERPEGSVSTLKIQRTQQEDSAVYLCASSLGRVGNQPQHFGDGTRLSIL.

This chain joins TRBV4-1 and TRBJ2-1; 8 bases align to TRBD1. This CDR3 has 14 residues. The germline CDR1 and CDR2 sequences are MGHRA and YSYEKL. V dropped 1 base and J dropped 10; count of bases not matched to a gene: 6. The CDR3 region has the DNA TGCGCCAGCAGCCAAGGCGGGACAGGACAGGAGCAGTTCTTC. It translates to CASSQGGTGQEQFF.

The V and J genes are TRBV7-8 and TRBJ2-2; 8 bases align to TRBD2. Germline lookup yields CDR1 SGHVS and CDR2 FQNEAQ. The CDR3 is 15 amino acids. V shed 5 bases, J shed 7 bases, and the junction held 9 bases outside the gene matches. The CDR3 DNA reads TGTGCCAGCAGCACCCGGGGGGGGCGAAGCGGGGAGCTGTTTTTT. The encoded protein is CASSTRGGRSGELFF.

The J gene is TRBJ1-6, the V gene TRBV27; D not resolved. CDR3 size: 15 residues. V was clipped by 8 bases and J by 5 bases, with 16 bases between them. Germline V lookup: CDR1 MNHEY, CDR2 SMNVEV (reference sequence). CDR3 protein: CASRSFLWDNSPLHF. The CDR3, as DNA: TGTGCCAGCCGGAGTTTTCTTTGGGATAATTCACCCCTCCACTTT.

This clone is labeled medium-sized. The chain is built from TRBV4-2 and TRBJ1-1; D is ambiguous. Germline CDR1 reads LGHNA; CDR2 reads YNFKEQ. The CDR3 loop spans 13 amino acids. V gave up 3 bases and J gave up 6 bases, with 11 bases separating them. CDR3 bases: TGTGCCAGCAGCCACCAGGAACTTGCTGAAGCTTTCTTT. It codes for CASSHQELAEAFF.

The chain carries TRBV5-6 and TRBJ1-2; 7 bases match TRBD1. Losses at the gene ends were 4 bases for V and 4 bases for J; bases not matched to a gene: 4. The CDR3 extends over 13 amino acids. Germline V lookup: CDR1 SGHDT, CDR2 YYEEEE. In DNA form, the CDR3 reads TGTGCCAGCAGCCGACAGGGTAGCTATGGCTACACCTTC. Translated, it gives CASSRQGSYGYTF.

There are a few counts of this clone. The chain is built from TRBV19 and TRBJ2-3; no firm D call. The CDR3 runs 14 residues. Trimming removed 3 bases from V and 6 bases from J, with 13 bases in between. CDR1 and CDR2 from the germline V gene are LNHDA and SQIVND (reference sequence). The CDR3 reads CASSMRGPFDTQYF. CDR3 bases: TGTGCCAGTAGTATGCGCGGCCCTTTTGATACGCAGTATTTT. Together with reference TRBV19 and TRBJ2-3, the CDR3 gives the full variable domain: DGGITQSPKYLFRKEGQNVTLSCEQNLNHDAMYWYRQDPGQGLRLIYYSQIVNDFQKGDIAEGYSVSREKKESFPLTVTSAQKNPTAFYLCASSMRGPFDTQYFGPGTRLTVL.

V and J are TRBV13 and TRBJ1-1, with TRBD1 as a possible D gene (5 bases). Germline CDR1 and CDR2: PRHDT and FYEKMQ (reference sequence). The CDR3 runs 13 residues. Trimming stripped 4 bases from V and 1 base from J, with 7 bases between. The CDR3 DNA is TGTGCCAGCAGCTCCCAGGGGAACACTGAAGCTTTCTTT. It translates to CASSSQGNTEAFF.

J is TRBJ2-5 and V is TRBV2; TRBD1 matches at 8 bases. The CDR3 sequence is 13 residues long. V was pared by 7 bases and J by 3 bases, with 4 bases of the junction left unmatched. The germline gives CDR1 SNHLY, CDR2 FYNNEI. CDR3 sequence (DNA): TGTGCCAGCACTTTACAGGGGGAAGAGACCCAGTACTTC. Its translation is CASTLQGEETQYF.

The CDR3 coding sequence is TGTGCCAGCAGTTATAATATCGCGGGTCAGCCCCAGCATTTT. Protein sequence: CASSYNIAGQPQHF. The V call is TRBV6-6, the J call TRBJ1-5; D unclear. The CDR3 covers 14 residues. V was pared by 3 bases and J by 6 bases, with 12 bases between. Germline CDR1 and CDR2: MNHNY and SVGAGI (reference sequence).

The V call is TRBV29-1, the J call TRBJ1-1, with 7 bases lining up with TRBD1. The germline CDR1 and CDR2 sequences are SQVTM and ANQGSEA. This CDR3 contains 14 residues. With 0 bases clipped from V and 5 bases from J, the junction kept 6 bases outside the gene matches. Here the CDR3 reads CSVEDQGGWTEAFF. As DNA, the CDR3 is TGCAGCGTTGAAGACCAGGGGGGTTGGACTGAAGCTTTCTTT.

The chain couples TRBV6-5 to TRBJ2-2; a weak D match, TRBD1 (6 bases). The germline V gene encodes CDR1 MNHEY and CDR2 SVGAGI. The CDR3 consists of 15 residues. V lost 3 bases and J 6 bases, leaving 14 bases between the germline ends. The CDR3 reads CASSYRDTLPGELFF. Written as DNA, the CDR3 is TGTGCCAGCAGTTATCGGGACACCCTCCCCGGGGAGCTGTTTTTT.

The chain is built from TRBV7-9 and TRBJ2-3; D might be TRBD2 (5 bases). Germline values: CDR1 SEHNR, CDR2 FQNEAQ (reference sequence). With 5 bases removed from V and 1 base from J, the gap between germline ends came to 13 bases. This CDR3 contains 15 residues. CDR3 protein: CASSQTGVRTDTQYF. The CDR3 nucleotides read TGTGCCAGCAGCCAGACCGGGGTTCGCACAGATACGCAGTATTTT.

The rearrangement joins TRBV28 to TRBJ2-3; D is uncertain. The V gene's germline CDR1 is MDHEN and CDR2 SYDVKM. The CDR3 totals 15 residues. V gave up 5 bases and J gave up 0 bases, with 12 bases separating them. The CDR3 region is CASSHLEASTDTQYF. In DNA, the CDR3 is TGTGCCAGCAGTCACCTAGAGGCTAGCACAGATACGCAGTATTTT.

This clone was recorded only once. The J gene is TRBJ1-1, the V gene TRBV29-1, with 7 positions matching TRBD1. Germline trimming cut 7 bases from V and 5 bases from J; bases unmatched to any gene: 10. Germline CDR1 is SQVTM and CDR2 is ANQGSEA. The CDR3 spans 13 residues. CDR3 coding DNA: TGCAGCGCCGGAAGGGGGCGTCGGACTGAAGCTTTCTTT. The encoded protein is CSAGRGRRTEAFF.

The chain carries TRBV7-3 and TRBJ2-1; 9 bases agree with TRBD2. The CDR3 extends over 15 amino acids. J was trimmed by 6 bases and V by 4 bases; bases with no gene match: 7. Per the germline V gene, CDR1 is SGHTA and CDR2 is FQGTGA. CDR3 protein: CASSSSGTSPNEQFF. In DNA form, the CDR3 reads TGTGCCAGCAGCTCATCCGGGACTAGCCCCAATGAGCAGTTCTTC.

In DNA form, the CDR3 reads TGTGCCAGTAGTTCCCGGGACAGGGAAAATCAGCCCCAGCATTTT. This gives the protein CASSSRDRENQPQHF. The chain combines TRBV19 with TRBJ1-5, with 9 bases identical to TRBD1. The CDR3 totals 15 residues. The V gene's germline CDR1 is LNHDA and CDR2 SQIVND (reference sequence). V trimming: 5 bases; J trimming: 4 bases; junction bases outside the gene matches: 6.

This chain links TRBV18 with TRBJ1-2; the match to TRBD1 covers 8 bases. Germline lookup yields CDR1 KGHSH and CDR2 LQKENI. This CDR3 comprises 14 residues. V gave up 3 bases and J gave up 3 bases; unmatched junction bases: 3. The CDR3: CASSPGQGYYGYTF. The CDR3 DNA is TGTGCCAGCTCACCCGGACAGGGCTACTATGGCTACACCTTC.

This chain uses TRBV5-6 with TRBJ2-5; tentatively, D is TRBD1 (6 bases). Trimming left V 4 bases short and J 1 base short, with 11 bases between. Per the germline V gene, CDR1 is SGHDT and CDR2 is YYEEEE. This CDR3 contains 14 residues. The CDR3, as DNA: TGTGCCAGCAGCCCCGGGACACCCCAAGAGACCCAGTACTTC. Residues: CASSPGTPQETQYF.

This chain uses TRBV28 with TRBJ2-3; 8 bases match TRBD2. The CDR3 is 14 amino acids. J lost 7 bases, V lost 5 bases, and 8 bases had no gene match. CDR1 is MDHEN and CDR2 is SYDVKM in the germline V gene. In nucleotides, the CDR3 is TGTGCCAGCAGTCCCAGGACTAGCAGGAATACGCAGTATTTT. Protein product: CASSPRTSRNTQYF.